The 8 T cell receptor beta chains below were found in one sample sequenced in a study of regulatory T cells in long-lasting Graves disease. Noted time point: persistent/refractory GD, antithyroid drugs over 5 years with positive TRAb. PBMC-derived RNA was used for the TCR library. CDR3-region Arm-PCR and iRepertoire HTBI primers produced the TCR beta libraries. One entry per CDR3 protein results from TCRdb running MiXCR on the multiplex PCR reads. The table lists about 460,000 distinct CDR3 sequences, 22% of them singletons, with under 15% in the top ten. Material: peripheral blood mononuclear cells (PBMCs), obtained when the disease was refractory, from a patient treated with antithyroid drugs. Receptor source: a female donor with Graves disease.

This clonotype was recorded many times. The rearrangement joins TRBV27 to TRBJ1-1; D is ambiguous. Between the trimmed V and J ends, which lost 5 bases and 1 base, there was a span of 11 bases. Germline V gene sequence: CDR1 MNHEY, CDR2 SMNVEV (reference sequence). The CDR3 runs 14 residues. The CDR3 region is CASSGNRGNTEAFF. In DNA, the CDR3 is TGTGCCAGCAGTGGGAACCGGGGGAACACTGAAGCTTTCTTT.

This clonotype was found many times. Its ends do not fully match the called genes, so a read error is possible. This chain links TRBV6-5 with TRBJ1-1; D may be TRBD1 (6 bases). CDR3 length: 14 amino acids. Germline CDR1 and CDR2: MNHEY and SVGAGI. The CDR3 bases are TGTGCCAGCAGTTTCTCCACCCGGGACACCGAAGCTTTCTTT. The encoded protein is CASSFSTRDTEAFF.

The chain carries TRBV3-1 and TRBJ1-2; D remains ambiguous. Germline values: CDR1 LGHDT, CDR2 YNNKEL (reference sequence). Trimming shortened V by 1 base and J by 7 bases, and 13 bases separated the two germline ends. The CDR3 totals 14 residues. DNA of the CDR3: TGTGCCAGCAGCCAAGTGAGGGCAGCTGGTGGCTACACCTTC. Protein: CASSQVRAAGGYTF.

This clonotype counts as hyperexpanded. The chain is built from TRBV2 and TRBJ1-6, with 7 nucleotides matching TRBD1. CDR1 is SNHLY and CDR2 is FYNNEI in the germline V gene. V was clipped by 6 bases and J by 16 bases; unmatched bases: 9. This CDR3 contains 12 residues. The DNA for the CDR3 is TGTGCCAGCAGCGATGACAGGGTATCACTCCACTTT. Protein: CASSDDRVSLHF.

This clonotype was recorded at least ten times. The chain has TRBV11-3 and TRBJ1-1, with 8 positions matching TRBD1. J was trimmed by 0 bases and V by 3 bases; bases with no gene match: 9. CDR1 SGHNT and CDR2 YENEEA come from the germline V gene. This CDR3 is built from 17 residues. CDR3 sequence: CASSFSVWGQVNTEAFF. The CDR3 coding sequence is TGTGCCAGCAGCTTCTCGGTTTGGGGACAGGTGAACACTGAAGCTTTCTTT.

This clonotype has at least ten counts. The rearrangement uses TRBV2 and TRBJ1-4, with no clear D. Germline V CDR1 and CDR2: SNHLY, FYNNEI. Trimming removed 6 bases at V and 6 bases at J, with 11 bases between. CDR3 size: 13 residues. CDR3 residues: CASRRVLDEKLFF. CDR3 in DNA: TGTGCCAGCAGGAGGGTCCTTGATGAAAAACTGTTTTTT. Full variable domain (outside the CDR3, taken from reference TRBV2 and TRBJ1-4): EPEVTQTPSHQVTQMGQEVILRCVPISNHLYFYWYRQILGQKVEFLVSFYNNEISEKSEIFDDQFSVERPDGSNFTLKIRSTKLEDSAMYFCASRRVLDEKLFFGSGTQLSVL.

This clonotype occurred many times. The V gene is TRBV12-3 or TRBV12-4, the J gene TRBJ1-2, with 7 bases matching TRBD1. The V segment lost 5 bases and the J segment 10 bases; nucleotides outside the gene matches: 7. The CDR3 runs 12 residues. CDR3 loop: CASSLRQGVYTF. For the CDR3, the DNA is TGTGCCAGCAGTCTTAGACAGGGAGTCTACACCTTC.

This clonotype was recorded many times. V gene TRBV12-3 or TRBV12-4 combines with J gene TRBJ2-7; D unresolved. Between the trimmed V and J ends, which lost 1 base and 5 bases, there was a span of 12 bases. The CDR3 sequence is 14 residues long. The CDR3 loop is CASSLEKGADEQYF. The CDR3, as DNA: TGTGCCAGCAGTTTAGAGAAGGGCGCCGACGAGCAGTACTTC.